These 17 T cell receptor beta chains share one sample of origin, sequenced in a study of blood T cell repertoires in COVID-19. The assay was immunoSEQ multiplex PCR, and TCRdb's table has in-frame clones only and misses some. The table includes hundreds of thousands of clones, around 88% detected once. Sequenced sample: peripheral blood. These receptors were taken from a woman aged 25 to 45 with COVID-19, enrolled during active disease.

This rearrangement joins TRBV28 to TRBJ2-5; 7 positions agree with TRBD1. The CDR3 sequence is 16 residues long. Trimming cost V 4 bases and J 5 bases; bases outside gene matches: 13. In germline, CDR1 is MDHEN, CDR2 SYDVKM. DNA for the CDR3: TGTGCCAGCAGTTCCCCGACAGGGTCGGACACGGAGACCCAGTACTTC. Protein product: CASSSPTGSDTETQYF.

This clone was seen a single time. The chain is built from TRBV6-2 or TRBV6-3 and TRBJ1-1; TRBD1 might be the D (6 bases). Trimming took 2 bases from V and 6 from J, leaving 10 bases between them. The CDR3 sequence is 13 residues long. In germline, CDR1 is MNHEY, CDR2 SVGEGT. CDR3 DNA sequence: TGTGCCAGCAGTTACGACAGGCTGGCTGAAGCTTTCTTT. It is translated as CASSYDRLAEAFF.

The chain links TRBV28 to TRBJ2-5; TRBD2 matches at 13 bases. V trimming: 6 bases; J trimming: 2 bases; junction bases outside the gene matches: 3. The CDR3 is 15 residues long. Germline assignment: CDR1 MDHEN and CDR2 SYDVKM. The CDR3 nucleotides read TGTGCCAGCAGAATACTAGCGGGGGGGCAAGAGACCCAGTACTTC. Translation: CASRILAGGQETQYF.

The chain carries TRBV28 and TRBJ2-2, with 8 bases fitting TRBD1. V lost 3 bases to trimming and J lost 6 bases; unmatched junction nucleotides: 6. Germline CDR1 is MDHEN and CDR2 is SYDVKM. The length of the CDR3 is 15 residues. This CDR3 is CASSFGRGLPGELFF. The DNA for the CDR3 is TGTGCCAGCAGTTTTGGCAGGGGGCTGCCCGGGGAGCTGTTTTTT.

This chain joins TRBV19 and TRBJ2-5; a weak D match, TRBD2 (6 bases). V gave up 5 bases and J gave up 5 bases, with 15 bases separating them. CDR3 length equals 14 residues. Germline lookup yields CDR1 LNHDA and CDR2 SQIVND (reference sequence). The CDR3: CASSQTRGTETQYF. The CDR3 region has the DNA TGTGCCAGTAGTCAGACTAGGGGTACGGAGACCCAGTACTTC.

The V call is TRBV5-1, the J call TRBJ2-7, with D possibly being TRBD1 (5 bases). V lost 0 bases to trimming and J lost 5 bases, with 18 bases between them. Looked up from germline, CDR1 is SGHRS and CDR2 is YFSETQ. CDR3 length equals 16 residues. The CDR3 coding sequence is TGCGCCAGCAGCTTGGGGACGGACACCTCCTACGACGAGCAGTACTTC. It encodes CASSLGTDTSYDEQYF.

This clone has just a few counts. V usage is TRBV6-2 or TRBV6-3 and J usage is TRBJ2-1; no definite D call. Germline V gene data show CDR1 as MNHEY and CDR2 as SVGEGT. Trimming took 2 bases from V and 7 from J, leaving 15 bases between them. The CDR3 consists of 15 residues. The CDR3 nucleotides read TGTGCCAGCAGTTACGGTACAGCCGGTTGGAATGAGCAGTTCTTC. Translation gives CASSYGTAGWNEQFF.

This clone was picked up one time. The chain joins TRBV6-5 to TRBJ1-4, with a weak D call TRBD1 (6 bases). The CDR3 sequence is 13 residues long. Trimming pared 5 bases from V and 7 bases from J, leaving 11 bases between. Per the germline V gene, CDR1 is MNHEY and CDR2 is SVGAGI. The CDR3 here is CASSQRQVEKLFF. Written as DNA, the CDR3 is TGTGCCAGCAGTCAAAGACAGGTTGAAAAACTGTTTTTT.

The V gene is TRBV11-2, the J gene TRBJ2-7; TRBD1 matches at 9 bases. CDR1 is SGHAT and CDR2 is FQNNGV in the germline V gene. With 5 bases clipped from V and 4 bases from J, the junction kept 6 bases outside the gene matches. The CDR3 contains 14 residues. This chain's CDR3 is CASSPGQGQYEQYF. For the CDR3, the DNA is TGTGCCAGCAGCCCGGGACAGGGTCAGTACGAGCAGTACTTC.

This clone was picked up a small number of times. V usage is TRBV6-5 and J usage is TRBJ2-1, with 7 bases identical to TRBD1. CDR3 length: 16 residues. V trimming: 0 bases; J trimming: 7 bases; junction bases outside the gene matches: 9. Germline assignment: CDR1 MNHEY and CDR2 SVGAGI. CDR3 amino acids: CASSYSLGDSGNEQFF. In DNA form, the CDR3 reads TGTGCCAGCAGTTACTCTTTAGGGGACAGTGGGAATGAGCAGTTCTTC.

The rearrangement uses TRBV4-1 and TRBJ2-1, with TRBD1 matching over 7 bases. After removal of 4 bases from V and 3 bases from J, the junction contained 6 bases not matched to a gene. This CDR3 comprises 15 residues. CDR1 MGHRA and CDR2 YSYEKL come from the germline V gene. Written as DNA, the CDR3 is TGCGCCAGCAGCCTCGGACAGGCGGTCTACAATGAGCAGTTCTTC. Translation gives CASSLGQAVYNEQFF.

This clone was observed at least ten times. V and J are TRBV5-4 and TRBJ2-7; 10 bases are a match to TRBD2. With 1 base clipped from V and 6 bases from J, the junction kept 4 bases outside the gene matches. The germline V gene has CDR1 SGHNT and CDR2 YYREEE (reference sequence). The CDR3 covers 14 residues. In DNA, the CDR3 is TGTGCCAGCAGCTTGAAGCGGGGGGGTCTCGAGCAGTACTTC. Amino acid sequence: CASSLKRGGLEQYF.

This chain connects TRBV4-3 to TRBJ2-2, with TRBD1 matching 9 bases. Germline values: CDR1 LGHNA, CDR2 YSLEER. The CDR3 has 16 amino acids. V shed 1 base, J shed 0 bases, and the junction held 0 bases outside the gene matches. The CDR3 DNA follows: TGCGCCAGCAGCCAAGGGACAGGGGCGAACACCGGGGAGCTGTTTTTT. Translating gives CASSQGTGANTGELFF.

V usage is TRBV6-2 or TRBV6-3 and J usage is TRBJ2-7; the match to TRBD2 covers 9 bases. V lost 2 bases, J lost 0 bases, and 11 bases stayed unmatched. The CDR3 is made up of 18 amino acids. CDR1 and CDR2 (germline): MNHEY, SVGEGT. The CDR3 DNA sequence: TGTGCCAGCAGTTACCTTCGGACTAGCGCCCGGAGCTCCTACGAGCAGTACTTC. Translation: CASSYLRTSARSSYEQYF.

The chain joins TRBV5-5 to TRBJ2-2, with TRBD2 matching over 8 bases. The germline CDR1 and CDR2 sequences are SGHKS and YYEKEE (reference sequence). The length of the CDR3 is 15 residues. Unmatched junction bases numbered 9, after V lost 4 bases and J lost 7 bases. The CDR3 DNA sequence: TGTGCCAGCAGCCCGCTCGGGGGGGTTGGCGGGGAGCTGTTTTTT. Its translation: CASSPLGGVGGELFF.

The genes are TRBV28 and TRBJ1-2, with a tentative D call TRBD1 (6 bases). The V gene lost 3 bases and the J gene lost 7 bases, with 15 bases spanning the gap. CDR3 length: 14 residues. The germline V gene encodes CDR1 MDHEN and CDR2 SYDVKM. CDR3 bases: TGTGCCAGCAGTTTTCATGGGGGCGCGGGTGGCTACACCTTC. It translates to CASSFHGGAGGYTF.

Here the CDR3 reads CASRMRLAGGKDRNTQYF. DNA for the CDR3: TGTGCCAGCAGGATGCGACTAGCGGGAGGGAAAGATAGGAATACGCAGTATTTT. The rearrangement uses TRBV5-4 and TRBJ2-3; 14 bases agree with TRBD2. Per the germline V gene, CDR1 is SGHNT and CDR2 is YYREEE (reference sequence). The CDR3 runs 18 residues. V was clipped by 5 bases and J by 7 bases; unmatched bases: 15.